This TCR beta chain was profiled in a study of blood T cell repertoires in COVID-19. Study-level information: Whether acute or convalescent, the COVID-19 samples came from the United States, Italy and Spain. The analysed material was cDNA or gDNA that came from T cells, B-cell-depleted T cells, or PBMCs.

Original handling: Reference gene primer amplification yielded estimated nucleated cell counts. The table came from immunoSEQ multiplex PCR; TCRdb's copy has only in-frame clones and leaves some out. The V and J calls and the clone size are those of that table, but D and trimming were determined from the DNA. This sample yields 200,000 to 300,000 clones, of which less than 90% are seen a single time; roughly 1.9% belongs to the top ten. The clonotype was recovered from a young man with active or convalescent COVID-19. Sequenced: peripheral blood.

CDR3 region: CASGRTSGQETQYF. The CDR3 DNA is TGTGCCAGCGGGAGGACTAGCGGCCAAGAGACCCAGTACTTC. This chain connects TRBV19 to TRBJ2-5, with 10 bases lining up with TRBD2. Germline V gene data show CDR1 as LNHDA and CDR2 as SQIVND (reference sequence). CDR3 length equals 14 residues. The J segment lost 1 base and the V segment lost 9 bases, leaving 5 bases of the junction unmatched.